Below are 10 T cell receptor beta chains sequenced from a single sample in a study of blood T cell repertoires in COVID-19. Measured with immunoSEQ multiplex PCR; TCRdb has only the in-frame clones, and not every one. The table records over 250,000 clones, roughly 85% of them present only once. The sequenced sample was peripheral blood. The receptors were sampled from a man aged 45-65 years with active or convalescent COVID-19.

The chain joins TRBV30 to TRBJ1-2; 8 bases align to TRBD1. The germline gives CDR1 GTSNPN, CDR2 SVGIG (reference sequence). This CDR3 is built from 13 residues. With V trimmed by 8 bases and J by 4 bases, 9 bases remained unmatched. CDR3 nucleotide sequence: TGTGCCGCCCACCCGGGACAGGTCTATGGCTACACCTTC. The encoded protein is CAAHPGQVYGYTF.

The chain combines TRBV21-1 with TRBJ1-1; the DNA was not compared with TRBD1, the D call given in the table. TRBV21-1 is listed as a pseudogene. The length of the CDR3 is 17 residues. CDR3 bases: TGTGCCAGCAGCAAAGACCTCCGGGACAGGGGCCGTGGAGAAGCTTTCTTT. Translation: CASSKDLRDRGRGEAFF.

This clone was detected only once. The chain has TRBV3-1 (or the pseudogene TRBV3-2) and TRBJ1-2; no firm D call. The CDR3 covers 14 residues. The V and J ends lost 0 bases and 7 bases respectively, with 12 bases between them. Germline V gene lookup returns CDR1 LGHDT and CDR2 YNNKEL (reference sequence). The CDR3 DNA sequence: TGTGCCAGCAGCCAAGATACGCGGGTCTCTGGCTACACCTTC. Translation: CASSQDTRVSGYTF.

This clone was recorded a few times. V is TRBV27 and J is TRBJ1-6, with D possibly TRBD1 on 6 matching bases. CDR3 length equals 15 residues. V was pared by 11 bases and J by 6 bases, with 20 bases between. Germline V gene sequence: CDR1 MNHEY, CDR2 SMNVEV (reference sequence). This CDR3 reads CAAAAAGAPNSPLHF. For the CDR3, the DNA is TGTGCCGCCGCCGCCGCAGGGGCGCCTAATTCACCCCTCCACTTT.

The V gene is TRBV27, the J gene TRBJ2-7; 11 nucleotides line up with TRBD1. Germline trimming cut 4 bases from V and 3 bases from J; bases unmatched to any gene: 23. This CDR3 contains 21 residues. The V gene's germline CDR1 is MNHEY and CDR2 SMNVEV (reference sequence). The CDR3 region is CASSYYSPGTGGLLEYYEQYF. The CDR3 region has the DNA TGTGCCAGCAGTTATTATAGCCCCGGGACAGGGGGACTATTGGAGTACTACGAGCAGTACTTC.

This clone was recorded at least ten times. This chain joins TRBV4-2 and TRBJ1-6; the D gene is possibly TRBD1 (5 bases). CDR1 is LGHNA, CDR2 YNFKEQ, per germline. The V end was cut by 1 base, the J end by 0 bases, with 16 bases between. This CDR3 region has 19 residues. This CDR3 reads CASSQGGGEISSYNSPLHF. In nucleotides, the CDR3 is TGTGCCAGCAGCCAAGGTGGAGGGGAGATTAGCTCCTATAATTCACCCCTCCACTTT.

This clone occurred once. The J gene is TRBJ2-1, the V gene TRBV11-2, with 8 bases lining up with TRBD2. V lost 0 bases and J lost 0; bases outside the gene matches: 1. The length of the CDR3 is 16 residues. Germline V gene data show CDR1 as SGHAT and CDR2 as FQNNGV. The CDR3 DNA reads as TGTGCCAGCAGCTTAGACAGCGGGAGCTCCTACAATGAGCAGTTCTTC. Protein sequence: CASSLDSGSSYNEQFF.

With regard to this clone: The same CDR3 also results from other DNA sequences found in this sample. The chain employs TRBV5-1 and TRBJ2-3; 10 nucleotides align to TRBD1. The CDR3 is made up of 16 amino acids. The germline V gene has CDR1 SGHRS and CDR2 YFSETQ. V was clipped by 3 bases and J by 3 bases; unmatched bases: 7. CDR3 region: CASSSGQGGRTDTQYF. The CDR3 DNA is TGCGCCAGCAGCTCAGGACAGGGGGGAAGGACAGATACGCAGTATTTT. The variable domain in full, completed from reference TRBV5-1 and TRBJ2-3, reads KAGVTQTPRYLIKTRGQQVTLSCSPISGHRSVSWYQQTPGQGLQFLFEYFSETQRNKGNFPGRFSGRQFSNSRSEMNVSTLELGDSALYLCASSSGQGGRTDTQYFGPGTRLTVL.

This clone was seen only a few times. The chain is built from TRBV5-4 and TRBJ2-1; TRBD2 is a possible D gene (6 bases). From germline, CDR1 is SGHNT and CDR2 YYREEE (reference sequence). Trimming left V 3 bases short and J 10 bases short, with 20 bases between. The CDR3 consists of 15 residues. CDR3 DNA: TGTGCCAGCAGCTCCGGTTGGGGTAGCGGTCGAGAGCAGTTCTTC. This translates into CASSSGWGSGREQFF.

CDR3 nucleotides: TGTGCCAGCAGCTCTACTAGCGGGAGTTACAATGAGCAGTTCTTC. Translation gives CASSSTSGSYNEQFF. This chain joins TRBV7-2 and TRBJ2-1; 11 bases agree with TRBD2. V lost 4 bases to trimming and J lost 4 bases; unmatched junction nucleotides: 3. In germline, CDR1 is SGHTA, CDR2 FQGNSA. This CDR3 is built from 15 residues.